The TCR beta chain described here comes from a study of shared clonotypes between healthy human individuals. Trimming cost V 5 bases and J 2 bases; bases outside gene matches: 6. This CDR3 spans 15 amino acids. Germline V gives CDR1 MNHEY, CDR2 SMNVEV (reference sequence). The method was immunoSEQ multiplex PCR; TCRdb's version includes in-frame clones alone and lacks a portion of them. The table records around 2.1 million clones, approximately 95% of them present only once. The chain recombines TRBV27 with TRBJ2-7; 10 bases fit TRBD1. This TCR was sampled from a man between 18 and 35 years old in good health. Sequenced sample: naive CD4+ T cells sorted from blood. Subset of the sample: CD45RA+ positively selected. The CDR3 region has the DNA TGTGCCAGCAGTCGGACCGGGACAGGGGCCTACGAGCAGTACTTC. The encoded protein is CASSRTGTGAYEQYF.